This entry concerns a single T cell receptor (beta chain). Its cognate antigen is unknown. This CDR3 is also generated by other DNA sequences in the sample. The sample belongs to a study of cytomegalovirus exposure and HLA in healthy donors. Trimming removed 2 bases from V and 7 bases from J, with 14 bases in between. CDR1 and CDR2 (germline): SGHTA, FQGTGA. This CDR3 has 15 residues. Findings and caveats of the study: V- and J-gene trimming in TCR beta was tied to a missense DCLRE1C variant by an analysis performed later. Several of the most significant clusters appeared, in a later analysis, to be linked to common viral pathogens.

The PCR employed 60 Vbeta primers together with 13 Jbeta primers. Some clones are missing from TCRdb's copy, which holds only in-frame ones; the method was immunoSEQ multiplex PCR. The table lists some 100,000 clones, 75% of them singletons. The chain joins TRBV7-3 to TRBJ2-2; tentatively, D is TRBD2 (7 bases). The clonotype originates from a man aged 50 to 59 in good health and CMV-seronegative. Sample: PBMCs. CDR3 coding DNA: TGTGCCAGCAGCTTAGGGGGGGCGACCGACGGGGAGCTGTTTTTT. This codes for CASSLGGATDGELFF. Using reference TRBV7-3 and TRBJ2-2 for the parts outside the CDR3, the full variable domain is GAGVSQTPSNKVTEKGKYVELRCDPISGHTALYWYRQSLGQGPEFLIYFQGTGAADDSGLPNDRFFAVRPEGSVSTLKIQRTERGDSAVYLCASSLGGATDGELFFGEGSRLTVL.